This T cell receptor (beta chain) is from a study of immune evolution from preneoplasia to lung adenocarcinoma (dated by TCRdb to about 2021). Some background on the complete study: No AAH lesions showed HLA loss of heterozygosity, compared with about 6.3% of AIS, approximately 15% of MIA and roughly 35% of ADC lesions. POLYSOLVER was used to infer Class I HLA alleles from exome data, while LOHHLA was used to detect allele-specific HLA loss. The overall cohort comprised around 48 patients with pulmonary nodules who underwent surgical resection. The study profiled immune contexture across lung adenocarcinoma precursors and invasive adenocarcinoma using immune gene expression, TCR sequencing and multiplex immunofluorescence. The sample size was set by how many specimens were available, not by a prior power calculation. The TCR sequencing data were obtained from around 46 patients. According to the study, around 99 samples were used for TCR sequencing. The immune data were combined with whole exome sequencing and methylation data from the same cohort of nodules. Resected precursor lesions (AAH, AIS, MIA) and invasive adenocarcinomas were compared with paired morphologically normal lung tissue.

Between about 2014 and 2018, the patients underwent resection in either Japan or China. Histologic diagnosis of each case was confirmed independently by two lung cancer pathologists on H&E slides. For nucleic acid extraction, premalignant or tumor cells were enriched by macro-dissection following pathologic assessment. DNA was isolated from FFPE tissue using the AllPrep DNA/RNA FFPE Kit. The full study reports these points: The findings rested on association rather than direct causation, and larger cohorts with long-term follow-up and longitudinal biopsies were considered necessary. The highest clonality was observed in normal lung, whereas higher T cell density and diversity but lower clonality appeared to be present in later-stage lesions. Compared with EGFR-mutant or double wild-type lesions, KRAS-mutant nodules had the highest T cell clonality. Normal lung had the highest top T cell clone frequencies, and these frequencies appeared to fall progressively from AAH through AIS, MIA and invasive adenocarcinoma. All patients were from Japan and China, so applicability to Western populations was uncertain.

Clipping removes 3 bases from V and 7 bases from J, with 0 as the unmatched junction base count. The germline V gene sets CDR1 to MDHEN and CDR2 to SYDVKM. The CDR3 holds 13 amino acids from the cysteine to the phenylalanine. Here the CDR3 DNA is all that survives: 39 bases in frame from base 1. Points on this clone: The specificity of this receptor is unknown. No base quality values were provided; no much bigger clone lies one nucleotide off.

TCR beta CDR3 regions were sequenced from DNA using the immunoSEQ hsTCRbeta Kit. The original pipeline was this. The ImmunoSEQ Analyzer was used to analyse the TCR sequencing data. T cell clonality was defined as 1 minus Pielou's evenness computed on productive rearrangements. T cell diversity was measured with the inverse Simpson index on productive templates. T cell density was defined as TCR beta template counts normalized to usable DNA, with usable DNA estimated by amplification and sequencing of housekeeping genes. Two-sided Kruskal-Wallis tests were used to compare TCR metrics between histologic stages. TCRdb's version of the immuneACCESS table is confined to in-frame rearrangements and falls short of the full clone set. An unresolved V gene accounts for under half of the shortfall where checked; the remainder is of unknown origin. V, J and clone size were drawn from that table, and D and trimming were deduced from the DNA. This sample comprises some 5,000 clones, over 65% of them detected only once. The ten biggest clones cover 3% to 4.5% of the sample.

This receptor chain uses TRBV28 and TRBJ1-5, and 10 junctional nucleotides match TRBD1. The receptor was isolated from a person aged 55 to 79 with lung adenocarcinoma. Source material: FFPE minimally invasive lung adenocarcinoma tissue. The cell subset or site label, as the study defines it: micro-invasive lung adenocarcinoma (MIA). The DNA sequence is TGTGCCAGCAGTTTGACAGGGGGCCAGCCCCAGCATTTT. The translation is CASSLTGGQPQHF.